This T cell receptor (beta chain) came from a study of patients and donors after allogeneic stem cell transplantation. This clonotype occurred many times. Trimming took 9 bases from V and 0 from J; bases not matched to a gene: 8. CDR3 size: 14 residues. TCRdb reanalysed the RT-PCR reads using MiXCR and keeps one entry per CDR3 protein. The repertoire has about 960,000 distinct CDR3 sequences, under 20% of them found once; the top ten carry under 6.5%. This sequence joins TRBV12-3 or TRBV12-4 and TRBJ2-7; 7 nucleotides match TRBD1. This TCR derives from a human donor who was either an allogeneic HSCT recipient or a stem cell or donor lymphocyte infusion donor (not recorded which). It is not recorded whose cells these are; they may come from a transplant donor. The sequenced sample was blood, either unsorted or a sorted T cell fraction (not recorded which). CDR3 DNA sequence: TGTGCCAGTTCTCTACAGGGGACCTCCTACGAGCAGTACTTC. Protein sequence: CASSLQGTSYEQYF.